The clone carrying this T cell receptor (beta chain) appeared a few times. Antigen unknown. This sample is part of a study of T cells in Graves' hyperthyroidism and ophthalmopathy. Germline V gene sequence: CDR1 SGHNT, CDR2 YYREEE (reference sequence). The CDR3 extends over 14 amino acids. Trimming shortened V by 9 bases and J by 3 bases, and 15 bases separated the two germline ends. General study findings and limits: Researchers report that a 13 V-J model separated ophthalmopathy from stable hyperthyroidism.

Amplified regions were TCR beta CDR3 sequences from RNA transcripts. HTBI primers were employed in a first-round RT-PCR of the TCR CDR3. TCRdb reprocessed the multiplex PCR reads via MiXCR and lists one record per CDR3 protein. Found here are approximately 870,000 distinct CDR3 sequences, about two fifths of them singletons; the top ten hold over 8%. The authors deemed Graves' hyperthyroidism stable absent ophthalmopathy progression within 18 months. Uncontrolled infection, other autoimmune disease, pregnancy and lactation each barred patients from inclusion. Cells are PBMCs isolated from around 9.4 ml of fresh blood.

The clonotype was recovered from a man aged 18 to 35 with Graves' hyperthyroidism. This chain connects TRBV5-4 to TRBJ2-2; D possibly corresponds to TRBD2 (6 bases). Specimen: blood. The CDR3 sequence: CATSTSSHTGELFF. The CDR3 DNA reads as TGTGCCACCTCAACTAGCTCCCACACCGGGGAGCTGTTTTTT. Together with reference TRBV5-4 and TRBJ2-2, the CDR3 gives the full variable domain: ETGVTQSPTHLIKTRGQQVTLRCSSQSGHNTVSWYQQALGQGPQFIFQYYREEENGRGNFPPRFSGLQFPNYSSELNVNALELDDSALYLCATSTSSHTGELFFGEGSRLTVL.